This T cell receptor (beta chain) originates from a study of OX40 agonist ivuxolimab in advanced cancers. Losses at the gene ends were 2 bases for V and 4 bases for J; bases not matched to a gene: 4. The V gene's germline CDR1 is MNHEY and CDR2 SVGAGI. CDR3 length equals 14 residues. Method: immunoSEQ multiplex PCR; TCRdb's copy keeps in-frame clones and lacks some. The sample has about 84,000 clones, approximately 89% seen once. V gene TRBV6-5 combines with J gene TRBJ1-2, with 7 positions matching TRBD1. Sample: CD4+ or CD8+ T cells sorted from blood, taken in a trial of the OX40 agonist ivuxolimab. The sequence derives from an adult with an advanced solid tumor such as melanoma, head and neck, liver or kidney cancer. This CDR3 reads CASSYPTGRYGYTF. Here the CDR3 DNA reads TGTGCCAGCAGTTACCCGACAGGGCGCTATGGCTACACCTTC.